This T cell receptor beta chain is drawn from a study of cytomegalovirus exposure and HLA in healthy donors (dated by TCRdb to the late 2010s). Looking at the study overall: According to an earlier analysis of 587 of the donors, 150 million to 200 million T cells yielded 117 million unique TCR beta sequences and 276 Gb of sequence data. Approximately 300 gigabases of sequencing data and around 80 million unique TCR sequences made up an early release that covered around 640 HLA-typed donors. Among the roughly 370 genotyped donors, around 81% belonged to the genetic ancestry cluster associated with self-reported Caucasian donors. The study was designed to test whether signatures of past pathogen exposure could be identified by cataloging public T cell receptors. Using immunosequencing, the study profiled T cell repertoires from around 670 subjects and related those repertoires to cytomegalovirus serostatus. A separate validation cohort of some 130 different subjects was used in addition to the approximately 610-subject first cohort. To predict cytomegalovirus infection status, the study brought together high-throughput TCR immunosequencing, statistical association of individual TCRs with disease status, and machine learning. To study patterns of TCR occurrence, a later analysis re-analyzed previously published TCR beta repertoires from under 750 donors and added high-resolution HLA genotyping. In the later analysis, no new phenotypic data were used to find candidate immune exposures; instead, reliance was placed on TCR beta sequences and their occurrence across donors. To decide whether each TCR beta V gene segment behaved as functional or pseudogenic, an earlier analysis of 587 of the donors relied on high-throughput TCR beta sequencing. Donor age, sex, ethnicity and CMV serostatus were compiled alongside the repertoire data. Genome-wide SNP genotypes for about 65% of the roughly 670 donors were used in a later genetic analysis, which treated that subset as a discovery cohort. Every discovery cohort repertoire had been produced on one sequencing platform. HLA typing covered class I and class II loci at four-digit resolution. The number of typed donors differed by locus: about 620-630 for A, B, C, DRB1 and DQB1; 500 to 550 for DQA1; 606 for DPA1; and around 470 for DPB1. Roughly five DR-DQ haplotypes were handled as single units for association and clustering because linkage in the cohort was strong. On average, around 230,000 unique TCR beta nucleotide sequences were sequenced per donor among about 400 genotyped donors of the cohort, with approximately 18% of those sequences being non-productive. Here is what the overall study found, with its caveats: In a later analysis, the rate of TCR association differed among HLA loci, with DRB1 alleles having the most associated TCRs and HLA-C alleles having the fewest. Seventeen rarely observed V segments, including chromosome 9 orphons, were excluded from the earlier analysis of several hundred of the donors because counts were too low. At a false discovery rate of 0.05, a later analysis linked roughly 17,000 TCR beta sequences to specific HLA alleles. A later analysis reported that several top co-occurrence clusters appeared linked to parvovirus B19, influenza, CMV and Epstein-Barr virus. Some IMGT-functional V segments, including TRBV6-2 and TRBV6-3, could not be distinguished by the 87-base-pair reads and were therefore excluded. Most CMV-associated TCR beta chains appeared to be HLA-restricted in a later analysis, and the HLA associations seemed to be driven largely by CMV exposure. When HLA alleles, especially DR and DQ, strongly co-occurred, attributing TCR associations to individual alleles was difficult. Only TCR beta chains were sequenced in this cohort, and the absence of alpha or paired-chain data limited detectable features. HLA typing was unavailable for some donors at each locus, so association tests used only the typed subset. In vitro tests confirmed that a few of the cytomegalovirus-associated TCR beta chains recognize cytomegalovirus antigens. In a later genetic analysis, fewer N-insertions in productive TCRs were reported among donors in an Asian-associated ancestry cluster than the roughly 700-donor mean. While some public TCRs were present in many individuals, most TCR sequences turned up only very rarely across donors. Linkage disequilibrium might explain the correlated functional status among segregating V segments, but an unknown experimental factor could not be ruled out. A cluster of highly shared sequence variants was judged likely to represent a technical artifact of the sequencing pipeline. The presence/absence analyses assumed that sequencing depth was roughly uniform across donors, and that assumption may not be true. A further reported finding was that TCR beta sequences accurately predicted the HLA-A and HLA-B alleles for most subjects in the first cohort. In the study, roughly 160 TCR beta chains were listed as associated with cytomegalovirus. In an earlier analysis of approximately 600 of the donors, most TCR beta V segments were observed in productive rearrangements about 90% or about 30% of the time, broadly matching IMGT annotations. For the cohort, immune exposure information was limited to CMV serostatus. It was suggested by the authors that the approach could potentially be generalized to other disease states and immunological phenotypes. The classifier was reported to diagnose cytomegalovirus status with high specificity and sensitivity in both the original cohort and the validation cohort. A later analysis found that HLA-associated TCR beta chains were more clonally expanded and had lower generation probabilities than equally common non-associated chains. A later genetic analysis associated a missense DCLRE1C variant with V-gene and J-gene trimming of TCR beta chains, and an independent cohort replicated the association.

From the cysteine through the phenylalanine, the CDR3 covers 14 amino acids. The read is trimmed to its CDR3 DNA, 42 bases read in frame from base 1. CDR1 and CDR2, per the germline V gene, are MDHEN and SYDVKM. Trimmed from V: 8 bases; trimmed from J: 2 bases; junction bases lacking a gene match: 8. The cohort was made up of 500 to 800 healthy bone marrow donors. At the time of sampling, all cohort members were nominally healthy, though unrecorded immune exposures were likely present. The donor was CMV seronegative and was included in the group of several hundred seronegative cohort members. Each donor provided a peripheral blood sample, and peripheral blood mononuclear cells were used for TCR beta sequencing. Genomic DNA extraction from the blood cell samples was performed with the Qiagen DNeasy Blood Extraction Kit. As regards this clone: The antigen this receptor binds is unknown. No base quality information exists; no much larger clone differs at one position.

The library was prepared using the immunoSEQ multiplex PCR assay. A mixture of 60 forward primers for TCR Vbeta segments and 13 reverse primers for TCR Jbeta segments was used in the multiplex PCR. Amplification of the CDR3 region of rearranged TCR beta genes was performed with a multiplex PCR assay on genomic DNA. Amplified TCR beta libraries were sequenced as 87-base-pair reads on the Illumina HiSeq System. The paper's processing steps were these. A later analysis counted about 80 million unique TCR beta chains across the 666 repertoires, and some 11 million of these chains were shared by at least two donors. Raw reads were error-corrected and collapsed into unique sequences by a nearest-neighbor algorithm in which closely related sequences were merged to remove PCR and sequencing errors. Alignment of CDR3 sequences to IMGT reference sequences was used to assign V, D and J gene segments. For a sequence to be retained, a match of at least six nucleotides was required to both a V gene segment and a J gene segment. Rearrangements were classified as productive when the CDR3 lacked stop codons and remained in frame with V and J, and all other rearrangements were classified as non-productive. CDR3 was defined according to IMGT convention as the region running from the second conserved V-encoded cysteine to the conserved J-encoded phenylalanine. The earlier analysis of about 570 of the donors excluded any sequence lacking an unambiguous match to a single V gene segment. In an earlier analysis of 450 to 700 of the donors, V segments were called functional above 56.7% productive rearrangements and were called segregating when the between-donor standard deviation exceeded 5%. A statistical classification framework was built to diagnose cytomegalovirus status from the catalog of TCR beta chain sequences. In a later analysis, TCR nucleotide sequences were compared against IMGT/GENE-DB human TR gene sequences so that V and J genes could be assigned. The TCRdist pipeline was used in a later analysis to assign CDR3 sequences and most-parsimonious VDJ recombination scenarios. A later analysis defined each TCR beta chain by its CDR3 amino acid sequence plus V-gene family, and excluded reads lacking a unique V-gene family. In a later analysis, 450 to 600 highly shared, low-generation-probability nucleotide sequences were removed to address suspected cross-contamination and a sequencing artifact. In a later analysis, a clonal expansion index for each public chain was calculated from normalized within-repertoire ranks of inferred template counts. A later analysis computed generation probabilities with a VDJ recombination model fitted to out-of-frame rearrangements, and checked the results against IGoR. Hypergeometric tests were used in a later analysis to score TCR-TCR, TCR-HLA and TCR-CMV co-occurrence, with a repertoire-size bias correction applied to the TCR pairs. False discovery rates were estimated in a later analysis by permuting HLA or CMV assignments 20 times. In a later analysis, co-occurring TCRs were grouped using DBSCAN, and TCRdist sequence similarity was added for clustering within HLA-allele-positive subsets. For co-occurrence clustering, repertoires with fewer than 30,000 or more than 120,000 public chains were excluded, along with five repertoires with anomalous nucleotide sharing. Entries here come from immuneACCESS through TCRdb and include only in-frame sequences with V and J called. Some clones fail to appear in such tables; in the studies checked, an unresolved V gene covers under half of the shortfall, and the cause of the remainder is unknown. V and J calls and clone size follow that table, whereas D and trimming were derived from the DNA. The sample records fewer than 95,000 clones, more than 75% of which are singletons. The top ten constitute 2% to 2.5% of the sample.

The rearrangement combines TRBV28 with TRBJ2-7; 8 bases in the middle match TRBD2. Specimen: PBMCs. The receptor was derived from a man in his late teens or twenties in good health and CMV-seronegative. The base sequence is TGTGCCAGCTCTATAGCGGGGACGCCCTACGAGCAGTACTTC. This yields the protein CASSIAGTPYEQYF.